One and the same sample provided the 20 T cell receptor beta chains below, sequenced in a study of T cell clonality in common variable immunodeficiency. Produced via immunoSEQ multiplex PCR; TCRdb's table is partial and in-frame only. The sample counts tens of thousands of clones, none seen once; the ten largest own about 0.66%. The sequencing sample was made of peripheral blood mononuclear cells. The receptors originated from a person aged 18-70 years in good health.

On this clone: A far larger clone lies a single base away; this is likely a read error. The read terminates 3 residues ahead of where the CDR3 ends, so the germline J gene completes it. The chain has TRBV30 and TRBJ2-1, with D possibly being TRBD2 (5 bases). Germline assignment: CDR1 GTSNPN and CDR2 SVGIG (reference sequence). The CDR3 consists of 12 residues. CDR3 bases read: TGTGCCGGGAGTGTTGCGGATAATGAG. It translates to CAGSVADNE. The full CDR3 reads CAGSVADNEQFF.

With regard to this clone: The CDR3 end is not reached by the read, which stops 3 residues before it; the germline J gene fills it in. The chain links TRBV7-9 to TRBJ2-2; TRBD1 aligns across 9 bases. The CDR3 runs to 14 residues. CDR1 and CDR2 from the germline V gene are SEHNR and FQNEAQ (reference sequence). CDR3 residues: CASSSDRGSEKLFF. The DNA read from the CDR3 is TGTGCCAGCAGCTCGGACAGGGGAAGTGAAAAG.

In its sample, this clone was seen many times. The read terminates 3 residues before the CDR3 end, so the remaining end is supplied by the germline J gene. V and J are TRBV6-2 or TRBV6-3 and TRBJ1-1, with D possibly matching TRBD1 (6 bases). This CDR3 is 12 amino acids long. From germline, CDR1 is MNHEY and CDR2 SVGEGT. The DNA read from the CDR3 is TGTGCCAGCAGTCAACCACAGGGACCA. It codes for CASSQPQGP. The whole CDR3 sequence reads CASSQPQGPAFF.

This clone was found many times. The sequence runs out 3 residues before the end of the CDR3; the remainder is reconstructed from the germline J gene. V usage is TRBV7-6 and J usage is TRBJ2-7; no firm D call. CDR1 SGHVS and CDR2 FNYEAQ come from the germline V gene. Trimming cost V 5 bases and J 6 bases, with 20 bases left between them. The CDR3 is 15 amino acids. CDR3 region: CASSQSQELRFEQYF. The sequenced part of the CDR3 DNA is TGTGCCAGCAGCCAGTCGCAGGAACTCCGTTTCGAG. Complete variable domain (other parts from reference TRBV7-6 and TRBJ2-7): GAGVSQSPRYKVTKRGQDVALRCDPISGHVSLYWYRQALGQGPEFLTYFNYEAQQDKSGLPNDRFSAERPEGSISTLTIQRTEQRDSAMYRCASSQSQELRFEQYFGPGTRLTVT.

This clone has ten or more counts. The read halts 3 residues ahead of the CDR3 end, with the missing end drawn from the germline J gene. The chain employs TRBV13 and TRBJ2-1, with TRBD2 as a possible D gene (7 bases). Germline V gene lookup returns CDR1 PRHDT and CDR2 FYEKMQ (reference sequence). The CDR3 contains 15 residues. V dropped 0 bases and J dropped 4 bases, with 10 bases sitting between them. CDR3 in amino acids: CASSLGRGAYNEQFF. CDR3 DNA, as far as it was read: TGTGCCAGCAGCTTAGGACGGGGGGCATACAATGAG.

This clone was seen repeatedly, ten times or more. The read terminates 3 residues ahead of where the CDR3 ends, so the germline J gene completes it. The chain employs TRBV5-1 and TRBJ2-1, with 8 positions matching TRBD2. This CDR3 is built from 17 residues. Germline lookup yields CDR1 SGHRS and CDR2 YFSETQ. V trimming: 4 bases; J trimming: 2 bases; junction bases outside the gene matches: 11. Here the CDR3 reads CASSPSVIAGTYNEQFF. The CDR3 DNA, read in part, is TGCGCCAGCAGCCCGAGTGTGATAGCGGGGACCTACAATGAG.

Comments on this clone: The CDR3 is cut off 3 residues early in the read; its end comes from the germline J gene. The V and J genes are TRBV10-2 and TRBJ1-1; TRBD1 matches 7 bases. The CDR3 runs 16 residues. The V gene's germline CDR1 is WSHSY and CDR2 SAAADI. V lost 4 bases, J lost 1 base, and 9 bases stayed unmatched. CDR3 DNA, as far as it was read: TGCGCCAGCAGTGTTAACAGGGGAGGTGGGAACACTGAA. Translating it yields CASSVNRGGGNTE. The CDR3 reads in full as CASSVNRGGGNTEAFF.

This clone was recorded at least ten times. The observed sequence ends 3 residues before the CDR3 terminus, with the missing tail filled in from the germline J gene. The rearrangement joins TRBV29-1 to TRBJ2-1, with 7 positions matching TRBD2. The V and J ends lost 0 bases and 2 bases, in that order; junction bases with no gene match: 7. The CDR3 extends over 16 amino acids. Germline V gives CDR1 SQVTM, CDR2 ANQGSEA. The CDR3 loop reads CSVEEQRGGTYNEQFF. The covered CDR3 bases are TGCAGCGTTGAAGAGCAGCGGGGAGGGACCTACAATGAG.

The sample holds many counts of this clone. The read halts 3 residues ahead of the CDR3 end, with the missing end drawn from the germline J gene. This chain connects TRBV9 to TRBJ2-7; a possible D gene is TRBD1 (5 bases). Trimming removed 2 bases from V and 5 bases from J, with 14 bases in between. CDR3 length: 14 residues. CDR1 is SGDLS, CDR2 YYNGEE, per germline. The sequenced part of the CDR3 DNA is TGTGCCAGCAGCGTCGGAGACAGCCTCCACGAG. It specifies CASSVGDSLHE. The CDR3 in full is CASSVGDSLHEQYF.

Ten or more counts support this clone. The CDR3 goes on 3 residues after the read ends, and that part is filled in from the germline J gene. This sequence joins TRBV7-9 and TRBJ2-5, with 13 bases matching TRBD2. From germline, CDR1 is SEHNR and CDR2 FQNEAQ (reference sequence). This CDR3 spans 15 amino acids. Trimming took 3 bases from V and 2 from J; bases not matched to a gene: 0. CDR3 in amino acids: CASSLGLAGQETQYF. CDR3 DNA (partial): TGTGCCAGCAGCTTGGGACTAGCGGGGCAAGAGACC.

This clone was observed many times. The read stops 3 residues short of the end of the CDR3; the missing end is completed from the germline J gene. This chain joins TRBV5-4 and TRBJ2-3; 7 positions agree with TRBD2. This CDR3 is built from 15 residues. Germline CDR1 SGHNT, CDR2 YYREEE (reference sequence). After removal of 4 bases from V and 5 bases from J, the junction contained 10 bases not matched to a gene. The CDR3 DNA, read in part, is TGTGCCAGCAGCCAAATAGGGACTACCGGAGATACG. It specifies CASSQIGTTGDT. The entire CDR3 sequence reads CASSQIGTTGDTQYF.

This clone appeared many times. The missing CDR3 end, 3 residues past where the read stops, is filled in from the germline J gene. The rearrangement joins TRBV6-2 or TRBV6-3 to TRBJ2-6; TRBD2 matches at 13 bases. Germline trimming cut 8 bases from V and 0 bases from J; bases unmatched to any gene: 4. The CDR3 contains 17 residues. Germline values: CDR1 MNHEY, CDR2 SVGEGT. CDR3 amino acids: CASGTSGARSGANVLTF. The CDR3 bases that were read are TGTGCCAGCGGGACTAGCGGGGCCCGCTCTGGGGCCAACGTC.

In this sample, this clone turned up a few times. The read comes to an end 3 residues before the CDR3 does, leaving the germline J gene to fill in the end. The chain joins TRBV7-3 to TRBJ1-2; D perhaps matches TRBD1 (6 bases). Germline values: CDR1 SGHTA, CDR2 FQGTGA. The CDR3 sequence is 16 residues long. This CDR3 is CASSLSPSGGAHDYTF. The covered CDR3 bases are TGTGCCAGCAGCTTATCCCCTAGCGGGGGGGCCCATGAC.

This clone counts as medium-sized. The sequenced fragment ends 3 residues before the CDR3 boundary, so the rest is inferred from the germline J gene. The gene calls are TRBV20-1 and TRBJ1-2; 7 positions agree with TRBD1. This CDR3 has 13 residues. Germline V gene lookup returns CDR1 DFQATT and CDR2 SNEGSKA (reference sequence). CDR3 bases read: TGCAGTGCAACAGTGACAGGGACGGGGGGC. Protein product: CSATVTGTGG. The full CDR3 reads CSATVTGTGGYTF.

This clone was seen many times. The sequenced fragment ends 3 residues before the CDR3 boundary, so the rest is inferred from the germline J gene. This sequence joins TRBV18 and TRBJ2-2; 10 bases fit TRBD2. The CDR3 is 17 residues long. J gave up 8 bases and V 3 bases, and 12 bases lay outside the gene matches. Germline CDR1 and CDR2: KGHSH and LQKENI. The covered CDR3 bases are TGTGCCAGCTCACCTCCCGGCGCGGCTAGCGGGAGAGGGGAG. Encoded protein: CASSPPGAASGRGE. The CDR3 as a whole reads CASSPPGAASGRGELFF.

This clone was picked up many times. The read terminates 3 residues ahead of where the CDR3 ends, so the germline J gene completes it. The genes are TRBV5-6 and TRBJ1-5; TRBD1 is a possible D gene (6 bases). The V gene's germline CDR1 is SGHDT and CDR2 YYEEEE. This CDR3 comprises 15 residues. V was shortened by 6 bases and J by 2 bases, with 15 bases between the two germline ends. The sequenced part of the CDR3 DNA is TGTGCCAGCACCATCCGGGGGGCTGGCAATCAGCCC. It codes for CASTIRGAGNQP. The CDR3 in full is CASTIRGAGNQPQHF.

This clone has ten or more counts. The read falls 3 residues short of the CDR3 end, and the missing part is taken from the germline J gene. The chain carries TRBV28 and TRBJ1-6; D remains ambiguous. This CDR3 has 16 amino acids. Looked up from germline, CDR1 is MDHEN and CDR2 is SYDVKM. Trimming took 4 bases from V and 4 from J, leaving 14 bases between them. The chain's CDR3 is CASSSLVQTYNSPLHF. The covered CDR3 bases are TGTGCCAGCAGTTCCCTCGTTCAGACTTATAATTCACCC.

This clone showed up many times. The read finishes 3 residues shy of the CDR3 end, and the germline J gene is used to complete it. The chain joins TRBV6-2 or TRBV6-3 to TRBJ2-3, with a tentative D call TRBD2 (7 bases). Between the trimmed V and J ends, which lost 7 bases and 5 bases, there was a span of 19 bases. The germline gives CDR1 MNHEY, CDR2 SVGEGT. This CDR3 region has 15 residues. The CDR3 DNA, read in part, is TGTGCCAGCATTGACAGGCGGGGGATAAGAGATACG. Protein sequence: CASIDRRGIRDT. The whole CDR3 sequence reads CASIDRRGIRDTQYF.

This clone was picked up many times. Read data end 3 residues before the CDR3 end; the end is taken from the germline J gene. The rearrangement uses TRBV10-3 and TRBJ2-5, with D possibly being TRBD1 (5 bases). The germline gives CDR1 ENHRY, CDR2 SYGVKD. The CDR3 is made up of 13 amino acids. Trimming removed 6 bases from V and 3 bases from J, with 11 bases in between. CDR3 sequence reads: CAIRMTAEETQYF. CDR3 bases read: TGTGCCATCAGAATGACAGCAGAAGAGACC.

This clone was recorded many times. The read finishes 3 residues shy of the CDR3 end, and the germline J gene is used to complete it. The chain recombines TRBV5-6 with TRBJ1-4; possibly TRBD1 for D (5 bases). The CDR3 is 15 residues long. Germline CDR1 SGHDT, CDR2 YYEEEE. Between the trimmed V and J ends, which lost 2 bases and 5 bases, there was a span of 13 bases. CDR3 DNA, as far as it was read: TGTGCCAGCAGCTTCTTAGGGGCGAGGAATGAAAAA. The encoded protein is CASSFLGARNEK. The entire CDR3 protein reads CASSFLGARNEKLFF.